The sequence of this T cell receptor (beta chain) was determined in a study of OX40 agonist ivuxolimab in advanced cancers. Sequencing used immunoSEQ multiplex PCR; TCRdb keeps in-frame clones, though not all of them. The table lists tens of thousands of clones, approximately 86% of them singletons. There are 15 residues in the CDR3. The trim removed 6 bases at V and 4 bases at J, leaving 12 bases unmatched. From germline, CDR1 is KGHSH and CDR2 LQKENI. The rearrangement uses TRBV18 and TRBJ2-7; 7 nucleotides agree with TRBD1. Sample: CD4+ or CD8+ T cells sorted from blood, taken in a trial of the OX40 agonist ivuxolimab. The sequence came from an adult with an advanced solid tumor such as melanoma, head and neck, liver or kidney cancer. The CDR3, as DNA: TGTGCCAGCTCGTCCGGACAGGTGGCACCATACGAGCAGTACTTC. This translates into CASSSGQVAPYEQYF.